Below are 7 T cell receptor beta chains sequenced from a single sample in a study of cytomegalovirus exposure and HLA in healthy donors. This PCR relied on a set of 60 Vbeta primers and 13 Jbeta primers. Clones were read by immunoSEQ multiplex PCR, and TCRdb kept only the in-frame ones, dropping some. The table lists 160,000 or so clones, around 80% of them singletons. Sequencing used PBMCs. The receptors here all came from a male donor in good health and CMV-seropositive.

The chain carries TRBV14 and TRBJ1-4, with 7 bases matching TRBD1. Germline V gives CDR1 SGHDN, CDR2 FVKESK. This CDR3 region has 14 residues. Trimming at V came to 3 bases and at J to 7 bases, leaving 5 bases not matched to a gene. The CDR3 protein is CASSQRTGGEKLFF. Written as DNA, the CDR3 is TGTGCCAGCAGCCAGCGGACAGGCGGTGAAAAACTGTTTTTT.

V and J are TRBV15 and TRBJ2-1; D unclear. The V and J ends lost 5 bases and 4 bases respectively, with 6 bases between them. The CDR3 covers 12 residues. Germline values: CDR1 LNHNV, CDR2 YYDKDF (reference sequence). CDR3 sequence reads: CATSVQYNEQFF. CDR3 coding DNA: TGTGCCACCAGCGTCCAGTACAATGAGCAGTTCTTC.

Of note for this clone: Other DNA sequences in the same sample also yield this CDR3. V is TRBV19 and J is TRBJ2-7; 9 nucleotides agree with TRBD2. The CDR3 is 15 residues long. Germline lookup yields CDR1 LNHDA and CDR2 SQIVND (reference sequence). Germline trimming cut 2 bases from V and 4 bases from J; bases unmatched to any gene: 6. In nucleotides, the CDR3 is TGTGCCAGTAGTATACTGGCTAGCGGGATATACGAGCAGTACTTC. Amino acid sequence: CASSILASGIYEQYF.

The V gene is TRBV29-1, the J gene TRBJ2-2; 8 nucleotides match TRBD1. The CDR3 totals 14 residues. The V gene's germline CDR1 is SQVTM and CDR2 ANQGSEA. The trim removed 7 bases at V and 2 bases at J, leaving 6 bases unmatched. The CDR3 here is CSAPGGLNTGELFF. As DNA, the CDR3 is TGCAGCGCCCCAGGGGGCTTAAACACCGGGGAGCTGTTTTTT.

The chain employs TRBV19 and TRBJ2-1; 12 nucleotides align to TRBD2. Germline assignment: CDR1 LNHDA and CDR2 SQIVND (reference sequence). The CDR3 has 15 residues. V dropped 7 bases and J dropped 4; count of bases not matched to a gene: 5. The CDR3, as DNA: TGTGCCAGTAACGGGGGGACTAGCGGGTACAATGAGCAGTTCTTC. It translates to CASNGGTSGYNEQFF. Full variable domain (rest looked up from reference TRBV19 and TRBJ2-1): DGGITQSPKYLFRKEGQNVTLSCEQNLNHDAMYWYRQDPGQGLRLIYYSQIVNDFQKGDIAEGYSVSREKKESFPLTVTSAQKNPTAFYLCASNGGTSGYNEQFFGPGTRLTVL.

The V and J genes are TRBV7-2 and TRBJ1-6; D uncertain. Trimming removed 6 bases at V and 0 bases at J, with 15 bases between. Germline V CDR1 and CDR2: SGHTA, FQGNSA. The CDR3 totals 17 residues. The CDR3 protein is CASSSRTESSYNSPLHF. The CDR3 DNA sequence: TGTGCCAGCAGTTCCCGGACTGAGAGCTCCTATAATTCACCCCTCCACTTT.

This CDR3 reads CASARDREYNEQFF. The CDR3 bases are TGTGCTAGTGCCCGGGACAGGGAGTACAATGAGCAGTTCTTC. The V call is TRBV12-5, the J call TRBJ2-1; 9 nucleotides line up with TRBD1. After removal of 7 bases from V and 4 bases from J, the junction contained 5 bases not matched to a gene. From germline, CDR1 is LGHNT and CDR2 FRNRAP. This CDR3 region has 14 residues.